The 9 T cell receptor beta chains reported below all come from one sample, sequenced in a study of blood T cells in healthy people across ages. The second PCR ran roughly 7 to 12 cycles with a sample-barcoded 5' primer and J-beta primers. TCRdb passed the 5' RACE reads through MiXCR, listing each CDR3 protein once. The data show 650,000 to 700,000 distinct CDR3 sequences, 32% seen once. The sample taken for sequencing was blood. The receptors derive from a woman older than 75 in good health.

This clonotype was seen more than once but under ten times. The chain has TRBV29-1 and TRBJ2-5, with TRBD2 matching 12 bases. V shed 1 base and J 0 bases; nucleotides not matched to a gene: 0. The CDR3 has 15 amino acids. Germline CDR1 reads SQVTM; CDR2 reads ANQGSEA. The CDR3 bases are TGCAGCGTTGAAGGGACTAGCGGGAACCAAGAGACCCAGTACTTC. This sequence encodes CSVEGTSGNQETQYF.

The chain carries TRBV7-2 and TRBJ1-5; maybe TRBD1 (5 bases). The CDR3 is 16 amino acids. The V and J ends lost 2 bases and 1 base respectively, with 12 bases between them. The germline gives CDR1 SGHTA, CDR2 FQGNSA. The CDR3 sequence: CASSLIAGMSNQPQHF. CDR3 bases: TGTGCCAGCAGCTTAATCGCAGGGATGAGCAATCAGCCCCAGCATTTT.

The CDR3 loop is CASSARDGPIEQYF. The CDR3 region has the DNA TGTGCCAGCAGCGCCCGGGACGGTCCCATCGAGCAGTACTTC. The chain carries TRBV9 and TRBJ2-7; D may correspond to TRBD1 or TRBD2 (5 bases each). This CDR3 contains 14 residues. The V gene lost 3 bases and the J gene lost 6 bases, with 16 bases spanning the gap. CDR1 SGDLS and CDR2 YYNGEE come from the germline V gene. The whole variable domain, remainder taken from reference TRBV9 and TRBJ2-7, is DSGVTQTPKHLITATGQRVTLRCSPRSGDLSVYWYQQSLDQGLQFLIQYYNGEERAKGNILERFSAQQFPDLHSELNLSSLELGDSALYFCASSARDGPIEQYFGPGTRLTVT.

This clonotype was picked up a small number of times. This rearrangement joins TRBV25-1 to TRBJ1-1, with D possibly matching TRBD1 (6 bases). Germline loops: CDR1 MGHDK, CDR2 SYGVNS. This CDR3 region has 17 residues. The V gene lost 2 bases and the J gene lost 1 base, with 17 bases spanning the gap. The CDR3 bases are TGTGCCAGCAGTGAAGTGGGGGGGCCCAATCCGAACACTGAAGCTTTCTTT. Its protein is CASSEVGGPNPNTEAFF.

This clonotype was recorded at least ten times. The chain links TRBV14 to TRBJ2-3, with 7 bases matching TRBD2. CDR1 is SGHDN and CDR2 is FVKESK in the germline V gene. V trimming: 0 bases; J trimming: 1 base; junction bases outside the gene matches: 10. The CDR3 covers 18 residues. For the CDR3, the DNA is TGTGCCAGCAGCCAAGATCGTGTGGCGGGGGTCGGCACAGATACGCAGTATTTT. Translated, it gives CASSQDRVAGVGTDTQYF. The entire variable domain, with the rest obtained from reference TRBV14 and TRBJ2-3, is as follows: EAGVTQFPSHSVIEKGQTVTLRCDPISGHDNLYWYRRVMGKEIKFLLHFVKESKQDESGMPNNRFLAERTGGTYSTLKVQPAELEDSGVYFCASSQDRVAGVGTDTQYFGPGTRLTVL.

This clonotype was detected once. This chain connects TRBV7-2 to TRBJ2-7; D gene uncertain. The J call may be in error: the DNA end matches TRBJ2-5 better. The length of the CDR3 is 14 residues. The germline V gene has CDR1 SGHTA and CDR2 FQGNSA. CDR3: CASSSAPLGETQYF. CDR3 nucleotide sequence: TGTGCCAGCAGCTCGGCCCCATTGGGAGAGACCCAGTACTTC.

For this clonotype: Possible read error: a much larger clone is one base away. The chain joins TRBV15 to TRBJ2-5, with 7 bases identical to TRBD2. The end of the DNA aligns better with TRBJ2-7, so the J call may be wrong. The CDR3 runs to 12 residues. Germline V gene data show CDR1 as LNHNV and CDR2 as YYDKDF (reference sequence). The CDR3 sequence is CATSRSGGEQYF. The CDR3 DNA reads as TGTGCCACCAGCCGATCGGGGGGCGAGCAGTACTTC.

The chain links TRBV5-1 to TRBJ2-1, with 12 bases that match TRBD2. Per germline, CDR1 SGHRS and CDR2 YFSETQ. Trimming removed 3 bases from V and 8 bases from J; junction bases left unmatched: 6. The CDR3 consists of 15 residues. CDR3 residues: CASSSASGGVHEQFF. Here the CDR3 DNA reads TGCGCCAGCAGCTCAGCTAGCGGGGGGGTCCATGAGCAGTTCTTC.

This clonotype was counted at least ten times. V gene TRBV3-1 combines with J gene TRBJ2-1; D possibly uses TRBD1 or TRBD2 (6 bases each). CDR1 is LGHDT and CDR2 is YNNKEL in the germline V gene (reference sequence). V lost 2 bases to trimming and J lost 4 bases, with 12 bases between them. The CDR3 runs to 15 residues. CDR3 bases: TGTGCCAGCAGCCAAAGGGGGGCGGGGTACAATGAGCAGTTCTTC. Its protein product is CASSQRGAGYNEQFF.